This entry is about one T cell receptor (beta chain). Its antigen is unidentified. Template switching introduced a universal primer site, and the cDNA bore unique molecular identifiers. TCRdb analysed the 5' RACE reads with MiXCR anew, one entry per CDR3 protein. This sample has some 570,000 distinct CDR3 sequences, with around 22% found just once. This entry belongs to a study of identical twins. Study-wide results and limits: Among beta out-of-frame sequences, excess sharing between twins appeared weaker.

This CDR3 comprises 13 residues. Germline CDR1 KGHDR, CDR2 SFDVKD. Trimming stripped 1 base from V and 9 bases from J, with 9 bases between. Healthy Caucasian donors formed the entire cohort. The same sample was also studied in work on yellow fever vaccine responses in identical twins.

Sequencing used CD4+ T cells sorted from blood. The receptor's source is a woman aged 18-29 years in good health. The chain employs TRBV24-1 and TRBJ2-1; either TRBD1 or TRBD2 may supply D (5 bases each). CDR3 residues: CATSDFTGTEQFF. CDR3 bases: TGTGCCACCAGTGATTTTACGGGGACTGAGCAGTTCTTC.